This T cell receptor beta chain is drawn from a study of T cells in localized non-small cell lung cancer. V was shortened by 4 bases and J by 5 bases, with 16 bases between the two germline ends. CDR1 is SGDLS, CDR2 YYNGEE, per germline. This CDR3 comprises 14 residues. Using immunoSEQ multiplex PCR, the repertoire was profiled, and TCRdb retains in-frame clones only, with some absent. This table has tens of thousands of clones, roughly 88% appearing once. This receptor was taken from a man aged 40 to 70 with stage III lung adenocarcinoma. Sample: peripheral blood mononuclear cells, taken before any cancer treatment. The V call is TRBV9, the J call TRBJ2-7; D is undetermined. CDR3 bases: TGTGCCAGCAGCACTAACCAGGCGTCCGACGAGCAGTACTTC. Its translation: CASSTNQASDEQYF.